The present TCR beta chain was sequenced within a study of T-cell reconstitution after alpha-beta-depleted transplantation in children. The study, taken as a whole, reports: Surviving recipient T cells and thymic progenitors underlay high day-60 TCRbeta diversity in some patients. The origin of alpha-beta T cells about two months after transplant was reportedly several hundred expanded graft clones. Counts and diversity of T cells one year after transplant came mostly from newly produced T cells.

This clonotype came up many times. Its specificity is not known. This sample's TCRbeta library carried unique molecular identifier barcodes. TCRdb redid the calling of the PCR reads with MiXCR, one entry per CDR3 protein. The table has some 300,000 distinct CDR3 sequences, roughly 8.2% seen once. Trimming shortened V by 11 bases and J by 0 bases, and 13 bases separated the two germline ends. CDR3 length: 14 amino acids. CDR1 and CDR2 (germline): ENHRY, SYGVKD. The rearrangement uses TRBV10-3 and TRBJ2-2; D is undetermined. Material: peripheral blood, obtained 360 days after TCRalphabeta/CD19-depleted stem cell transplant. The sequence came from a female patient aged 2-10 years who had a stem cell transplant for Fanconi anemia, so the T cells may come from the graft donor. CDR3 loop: CAATGPTNTGELFF. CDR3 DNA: TGTGCCGCAACCGGGCCGACGAACACCGGGGAGCTGTTTTTT.